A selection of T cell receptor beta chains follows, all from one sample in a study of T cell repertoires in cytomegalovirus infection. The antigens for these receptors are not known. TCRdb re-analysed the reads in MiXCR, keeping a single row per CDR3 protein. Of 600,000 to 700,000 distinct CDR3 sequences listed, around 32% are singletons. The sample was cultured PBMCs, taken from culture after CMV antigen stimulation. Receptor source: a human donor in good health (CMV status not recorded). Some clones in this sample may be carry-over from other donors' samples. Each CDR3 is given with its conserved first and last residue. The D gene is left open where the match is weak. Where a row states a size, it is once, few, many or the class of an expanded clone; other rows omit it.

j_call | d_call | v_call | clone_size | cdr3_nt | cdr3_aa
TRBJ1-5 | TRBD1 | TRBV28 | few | TGTGCCAGCAGTGGGACAGGGGGCCCCTTAAATCAGCCCCAGCATTTT | CASSGTGGPLNQPQHF
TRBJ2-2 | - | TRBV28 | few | TGTGCCAGCAGGTCTAGGGGGATCGGGGAGCTGTTTTTT | CASRSRGIGELFF
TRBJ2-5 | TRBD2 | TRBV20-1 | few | TGCAGTGCTACCGTTTTTCTAGCGGGTGACCAAGAGACCCAGTACTTC | CSATVFLAGDQETQYF
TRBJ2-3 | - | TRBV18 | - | TGTGCCAGCTCACCGCAGGCCAGCACAGATACGCAGTATTTT | CASSPQASTDTQYF
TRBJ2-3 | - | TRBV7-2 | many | TGTGCCAGCCGACAGGAACTTCGGGATACGCAGTATTTT | CASRQELRDTQYF
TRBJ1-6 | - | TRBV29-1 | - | TGCAGCGTTTCGCAGACTCCTGATTCACCCCTCCACTTT | CSVSQTPDSPLHF
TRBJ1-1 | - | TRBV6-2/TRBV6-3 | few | TGTGCCAGCACCTGGTCCGACAGTGGGAACACTGAAGCTTTCTTT | CASTWSDSGNTEAFF
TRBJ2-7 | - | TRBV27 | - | TGTGCCAGCAGTTTATTCGGTCGGCAGGATGCGTTTTACGAGCAGTACTTC | CASSLFGRQDAFYEQYF
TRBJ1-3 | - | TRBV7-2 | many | TGTGCCAGCAGCTGGAACTCTGGAAACACCATATATTTT | CASSWNSGNTIYF
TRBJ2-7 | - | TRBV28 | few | TGTGCCAGCAGTTTATTACCCAGGTTGCGCTCCTACGAGCAGTACTTC | CASSLLPRLRSYEQYF
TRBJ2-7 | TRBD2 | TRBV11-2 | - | TGTGCCAGCAGCATCGGGGGGGCTTCCTACGAGCAGTACTTC | CASSIGGASYEQYF
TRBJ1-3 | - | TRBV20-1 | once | TGCAGTGCTAGAGATCGAACTGGTGGAAACACCATATATTTT | CSARDRTGGNTIYF